These 8 T cell receptor beta chains share one sample of origin, sequenced in a study of T cell responses to AZD1222 COVID-19 vaccine (dated by TCRdb to about 2021). The library was produced with the immunoSEQ multiplex PCR assay. Not all clones reach the TCRdb copy of this immuneACCESS table, which keeps in-frame sequences only. Checked studies attribute under half of the gap to unresolved V genes and leave the rest unexplained. In this sample the table shows about 120,000 clones, about nine tenths of which occur a single time. About 8.3% of the sample is in the top ten clones. The intended sense of this specimen's time point label: baseline before first vaccination. The sample here was peripheral blood, taken on day 0 of AZD1222 vaccination. All receptors come from an adult in good health.

This clone is a singleton in its sample. This rearrangement joins TRBV11-3 to TRBJ1-2, with 10 bases matching TRBD1. The CDR3 extends over 15 amino acids. J was trimmed by 4 bases and V by 1 base; bases with no gene match: 3. CDR1 SGHNT and CDR2 YENEEA come from the germline V gene. The CDR3 here is CASSLAGQGIYGYTF. CDR3 nucleotide sequence: TGTGCCAGCAGCTTAGCGGGACAGGGGATCTATGGCTACACCTTC. The whole variable domain, filled in from reference TRBV11-3 and TRBJ1-2, reads EAGVVQSPRYKIIEKKQPVAFWCNPISGHNTLYWYLQNLGQGPELLIRYENEEAVDDSQLPKDRFSAERLKGVDSTLKIQPAELGDSAVYLCASSLAGQGIYGYTFGSGTRLTVV.

This chain links TRBV28 with TRBJ1-3; D gene ambiguous. The CDR3 totals 14 residues. Per germline, CDR1 MDHEN and CDR2 SYDVKM. Trimming took 4 bases from V and 2 from J, leaving 9 bases between them. CDR3 protein: CASSSPRTGNTIYF. CDR3 DNA: TGTGCCAGCAGTTCCCCCAGGACTGGAAACACCATATATTTT. The entire variable domain, with the rest obtained from reference TRBV28 and TRBJ1-3, is as follows: DVKVTQSSRYLVKRTGEKVFLECVQDMDHENMFWYRQDPGLGLRLIYFSYDVKMKEKGDIPEGYSVSREKKERFSLILESASTNQTSMYLCASSSPRTGNTIYFGEGSWLTVV.

This clone was recorded once. The CDR3 spells CASSVVDRNIQYF. The DNA of the CDR3 is TGTGCCAGCAGTGTGGTGGACAGAAACATTCAGTACTTC. This chain connects TRBV2 to TRBJ2-4; the D gene is possibly TRBD1 (6 bases). The CDR3 spans 13 residues. Trimming took off 4 bases at V and 6 bases at J, with 10 bases between the two ends. CDR1 is SNHLY, CDR2 FYNNEI, per germline.

V is TRBV6-5 and J is TRBJ1-3; possibly TRBD1 for D (5 bases). The CDR3 runs to 14 residues. The germline V gene encodes CDR1 MNHEY and CDR2 SVGAGI. V lost 8 bases and J 3 bases, leaving 14 bases between the germline ends. CDR3 DNA sequence: TGTGCCAGCCGGCAGGGAATAGGTGGAAACACCATATATTTT. This encodes CASRQGIGGNTIYF.

V gene TRBV6-5 combines with J gene TRBJ1-1, with 7 bases that match TRBD1. V was clipped by 2 bases and J by 5 bases; unmatched bases: 8. The CDR3 totals 15 residues. Germline lookup yields CDR1 MNHEY and CDR2 SVGAGI. CDR3 bases: TGTGCCAGCAGTTACAATCCGGGACAGTTGACTGAAGCTTTCTTT. Protein: CASSYNPGQLTEAFF.

This clone has more than one count but fewer than ten. The chain couples TRBV6-4 to TRBJ2-3; TRBD2 agrees at 8 bases. Per the germline V gene, CDR1 is MRHNA and CDR2 is SNTAGT. This CDR3 comprises 14 residues. The V segment lost 3 bases and the J segment 1 base; nucleotides outside the gene matches: 0. DNA of the CDR3: TGTGCCAGCAGTGAGCGGGGGGGCACAGATACGCAGTATTTT. It specifies CASSERGGTDTQYF.

V and J are TRBV5-6 and TRBJ1-2; a weak D match, TRBD1 (6 bases). The CDR3 loop spans 14 amino acids. Trimming left V 1 base short and J 4 bases short, with 11 bases between. CDR1 SGHDT and CDR2 YYEEEE come from the germline V gene. The CDR3 protein is CASSLRGGAYGYTF. CDR3 DNA: TGTGCCAGCAGCTTGAGGGGGGGCGCCTATGGCTACACCTTC.

The chain joins TRBV2 to TRBJ1-2; D perhaps matches TRBD1 (6 bases). Trimming cost V 8 bases and J 6 bases, with 16 bases left between them. The CDR3 has 13 amino acids. Per the germline V gene, CDR1 is SNHLY and CDR2 is FYNNEI. The CDR3 DNA reads TGTGCCAGCGTTCCAACGGGGGCGGATGGCTACACCTTC. As protein: CASVPTGADGYTF.